This TCR beta chain came from a study of cytomegalovirus exposure and HLA in healthy donors. Findings and limits, study-wide: Reportedly, TCR beta sequences accurately predicted HLA-A and HLA-B alleles in most subjects. Presence/absence comparisons presumed near-even sequencing depth among donors. With high specificity and sensitivity, the classifier reportedly diagnosed cytomegalovirus status.

With 60 Vbeta and 13 Jbeta primers, the PCR was carried out. Assay: immunoSEQ multiplex PCR; the TCRdb copy retains only in-frame clones and omits some. The sample shows under 250,000 clones, about 85% of them seen only once. The CDR3 runs to 13 residues. The V end was cut by 1 base, the J end by 6 bases, with 9 bases between. Germline V CDR1 and CDR2: LNHDA, SQIVND (reference sequence). This clone has only a few counts. Its specificity is not known. The sequence came from a girl aged 2-10 years in good health and CMV-seronegative. Sequenced input: PBMCs. The V call is TRBV19, the J call TRBJ1-2, with D unclear. The CDR3 region is CASSIGGRNGYTF. The DNA of the CDR3 is TGTGCCAGTAGTATAGGAGGCCGAAATGGCTACACCTTC.